Listed below are T cell receptor beta chains from one sample, sequenced in a study of T cells in localized non-small cell lung cancer. The data were produced by immunoSEQ multiplex PCR, yet TCRdb's version contains in-frame clones alone and is incomplete. The sample includes 37,000 or so clones, over 80% of them seen just once. Specimen: peripheral blood, collected before any cancer treatment. The receptor set was obtained from a woman aged 40-70 years with stage I lung adenocarcinoma. CDR3s include the opening cysteine and the closing phenylalanine or tryptophan. Fields, in order: D gene, V gene, clone size, J gene, CDR3 protein, CDR3 DNA. A D gene is named only where the DNA matches it firmly. The size field is filled for only some rows; it gives once, few, many or a size class.

TRBD1,TRBV2,-,TRBJ1-2,CASSVRQGGYTF,TGTGCCAGCAGTGTAAGACAGGGGGGCTACACCTTC
TRBD1,TRBV7-2,-,TRBJ2-7,CASSPGGAGYEQYF,TGTGCCAGCAGCCCAGGGGGCGCGGGATACGAGCAGTACTTC
-,TRBV6-1,-,TRBJ2-4,CASSESQLKANIQYF,TGTGCCAGCAGTGAAAGTCAACTAAAGGCAAACATTCAGTACTTC
-,TRBV6-1,-,TRBJ1-1,CASSDPGPNTEAFF,TGTGCCAGCAGTGATCCGGGGCCGAACACTGAAGCTTTCTTT
-,TRBV5-6,-,TRBJ1-2,CASNYRTPLNYGYTF,TGTGCCAGCAACTATCGGACACCCCTAAACTATGGCTACACCTTC
-,TRBV7-9,once,TRBJ1-2,CASSIPGQINYGYTF,TGTGCCAGCAGCATACCGGGACAAATCAACTATGGCTACACCTTC
-,TRBV18,-,TRBJ2-5,CASSPEETQYF,TGTGCCAGCTCACCGGAGGAGACCCAGTACTTC
-,TRBV15,-,TRBJ1-1,CATSRGNTEAFF,TGTGCCACCAGCAGGGGGAACACTGAAGCTTTCTTT
-,TRBV19,-,TRBJ2-1,CASSILLTPYNEQFF,TGTGCCAGTAGTATTTTGCTAACCCCCTACAATGAGCAGTTCTTC
TRBD1,TRBV4-2,-,TRBJ2-3,CASSQGQGIGDTQYF,TGTGCCAGCAGCCAGGGACAGGGGATTGGAGATACGCAGTATTTT
TRBD2,TRBV5-6,-,TRBJ2-5,CASSFGTSGRRRGETQYF,TGTGCCAGCAGCTTCGGGACTAGCGGGAGAAGGCGAGGAGAGACCCAGTACTTC
TRBD1,TRBV10-3,once,TRBJ1-5,CAISRQGDKNQPQHF,TGTGCCATCAGCCGACAGGGTGATAAGAATCAGCCCCAGCATTTT
-,TRBV5-1,-,TRBJ1-1,CASSPGQSLAEAFF,TGCGCCAGCAGCCCCGGTCAGTCGCTCGCTGAAGCTTTCTTT
-,TRBV5-4,few,TRBJ2-7,CASSHWGADEQYF,TGTGCCAGCAGTCATTGGGGGGCCGACGAGCAGTACTTC
-,TRBV1,-,TRBJ2-5,CTSTQRHSKETQYF,TGCACCAGCACCCAGAGACATAGTAAAGAGACCCAGTACTTC
-,TRBV18,once,TRBJ1-5,CASSPPGLGPNQPQHF,TGTGCCAGCTCACCACCGGGTCTGGGCCCCAATCAGCCCCAGCATTTT
-,TRBV2,-,TRBJ1-5,CASSEAERDQPQHF,TGTGCCAGCAGTGAGGCAGAGAGGGATCAGCCCCAGCATTTT
-,TRBV2,-,TRBJ2-5,CASSEGQTGEAQYF,TGTGCCAGCAGTGAGGGCCAGACGGGGGAGGCCCAGTACTTC
-,TRBV2,-,TRBJ2-7,CASLPQGMSSYEQYF,TGTGCCAGCCTACCACAGGGCATGAGCTCCTACGAGCAGTACTTC
TRBD2,TRBV9,-,TRBJ2-4,CASSVAGGDLAKNIQYF,TGTGCCAGCAGCGTAGCGGGAGGCGACCTAGCCAAAAACATTCAGTACTTC
-,TRBV7-9,-,TRBJ2-2,CAGTPGRTAGELFF,TGTGCCGGAACCCCGGGGAGGACTGCCGGGGAGCTGTTTTTT
-,TRBV7-9,-,TRBJ1-4,CASSSRERGGNEKLFF,TGTGCCAGCAGCTCCCGGGAGAGGGGAGGAAATGAAAAACTGTTTTTT
-,TRBV28,-,TRBJ2-7,CASSWLVVLYEQYF,TGTGCCAGCAGTTGGCTAGTCGTCCTCTACGAGCAGTACTTC
TRBD1,TRBV4-1,-,TRBJ1-1,CASSPRGQGNTEAFF,TGCGCCAGCAGCCCCCGCGGACAGGGGAACACTGAAGCTTTCTTT
TRBD1,TRBV19,once,TRBJ1-2,CASSTEFGQGYGYTF,TGTGCCAGTAGTACAGAGTTCGGACAGGGTTATGGCTACACCTTC
TRBD2,TRBV28,-,TRBJ2-7,CASSILAGVGEQYF,TGTGCCAGCAGCATCCTAGCGGGAGTGGGGGAGCAGTACTTC
-,TRBV27,once,TRBJ2-3,CASSSGYTDTQYF,TGTGCCAGCAGTTCCGGGTACACAGATACGCAGTATTTT
TRBD1,TRBV28,-,TRBJ2-2,CASSPPAGGIGGELFF,TGTGCCAGCAGCCCCCCGGCAGGGGGCATTGGCGGGGAGCTGTTTTTT
-,TRBV6-5,-,TRBJ2-7,CASSSRDTACYEQYF,TGTGCCAGCAGTTCCCGGGACACGGCTTGCTACGAGCAGTACTTC
TRBD1,TRBV28,-,TRBJ2-5,CASTGGDRGWKTQYF,TGTGCCAGCACGGGGGGGGACAGGGGTTGGAAGACCCAGTACTTC
TRBD1,TRBV5-1,-,TRBJ2-2,CASSLTGQGATGELFF,TGCGCCAGCAGCCTGACGGGACAGGGGGCGACCGGGGAGCTGTTTTTT
-,TRBV9,-,TRBJ2-6,CASSPWTGTRGSFSGANVLTF,TGTGCCAGCAGCCCGTGGACCGGGACAAGGGGGAGTTTCTCTGGGGCCAACGTCCTGACTTTC
-,TRBV6-1,-,TRBJ2-3,CASTGTDTQYF,TGTGCCAGCACGGGCACAGATACGCAGTATTTT
TRBD2,TRBV28,-,TRBJ2-5,CASTWGGVETQYF,TGTGCCAGCACCTGGGGGGGTGTAGAGACCCAGTACTTC
TRBD2,TRBV18,once,TRBJ2-2,CASSPPTGGVGELFF,TGTGCCAGCTCACCACCGACGGGAGGGGTCGGGGAGCTGTTTTTT
-,TRBV6-6,-,TRBJ1-1,CASTREAGGNTEAFF,TGTGCCAGCACGAGAGAGGCAGGCGGGAACACTGAAGCTTTCTTT
-,TRBV29-1,-,TRBJ2-2,CSVGRANTGELFF,TGCAGCGTTGGCCGGGCTAACACCGGGGAGCTGTTTTTT
-,TRBV19,-,TRBJ1-2,CASSLARGRGYTF,TGTGCCAGTAGTCTAGCCAGGGGACGTGGCTACACCTTC
-,TRBV4-1,-,TRBJ2-7,CASSQGQFSYEQYF,TGCGCCAGCAGCCAAGGACAGTTCTCCTACGAGCAGTACTTC
-,TRBV21-1,-,TRBJ2-3,CASSKAWLAGVLGTDTQYF,TGTGCCAGCAGCAAAGCATGGCTAGCGGGAGTCCTCGGCACAGATACGCAGTATTTT
TRBD1,TRBV11-2,-,TRBJ2-7,CASSQDRAAEQYF,TGTGCCAGCAGCCAGGACAGGGCGGCCGAGCAGTACTTC
TRBD2,TRBV27,-,TRBJ2-3,CASTRLALGGSPTDTQYF,TGTGCCAGCACCCGACTAGCTTTAGGAGGGAGCCCAACAGATACGCAGTATTTT
TRBD2,TRBV5-4,once,TRBJ2-1,CASSPVPGLAGTVQQFF,TGTGCCAGCAGCCCCGTTCCCGGACTAGCGGGAACTGTACAGCAGTTCTTC
TRBD1,TRBV19,-,TRBJ2-3,CASSSGTGYPDTQYF,TGTGCCAGCTCTTCCGGGACAGGGTACCCAGATACGCAGTATTTT
-,TRBV16,-,TRBJ1-3,CASSHSQTVYHTGGGNTIYF,TGTGCCAGCAGCCACTCCCAGACAGTATACCATACAGGTGGAGGAAACACCATATATTTT
-,TRBV6-1,-,TRBJ1-4,CASSEAAAFSANEKLFF,TGTGCCAGCAGTGAAGCGGCAGCTTTCTCAGCTAATGAAAAACTGTTTTTT
-,TRBV7-6,-,TRBJ2-6,CASSNPLDSGANVLTF,TGTGCCAGCAGCAACCCGCTGGACTCTGGGGCCAACGTCCTGACTTTC
-,TRBV7-2,-,TRBJ2-3,CASSSAGTDTQYF,TGTGCCAGCAGCTCCGCCGGTACAGATACGCAGTATTTT
-,TRBV9,-,TRBJ2-5,CASSVAPGTQETQYF,TGTGCCAGCAGCGTAGCCCCGGGGACCCAAGAGACCCAGTACTTC
-,TRBV28,-,TRBJ2-1,CASSPLDEQFF,TGTGCCAGCAGCCCCCTGGATGAGCAGTTCTTC
TRBD1,TRBV6-6,-,TRBJ2-7,CASSHLDRLNSYEQYF,TGTGCCAGCAGCCACCTGGACAGGCTAAACTCCTACGAGCAGTACTTC
-,TRBV5-8,once,TRBJ2-7,CASSLYGELYEQYF,TGTGCCAGCAGCTTGTATGGGGAGCTCTACGAGCAGTACTTC
-,TRBV11-3,-,TRBJ2-2,CASSLDPARGAGELFF,TGTGCCAGCAGCTTAGACCCCGCTAGGGGCGCCGGGGAGCTGTTTTTT
TRBD1,TRBV28,-,TRBJ2-6,CASTPTGASGANVLTF,TGTGCCAGCACCCCCACAGGGGCCTCTGGGGCCAACGTCCTGACTTTC
-,TRBV29-1,-,TRBJ1-1,CSGRREGTEAFF,TGCAGCGGCCGCCGGGAGGGCACTGAAGCTTTCTTT
TRBD1,TRBV30,-,TRBJ1-6,CACSDRGNSPLHF,TGTGCCTGCAGCGACAGGGGGAATTCACCCCTCCACTTT
TRBD1,TRBV6-5,-,TRBJ1-2,CASSYRDRVGYTF,TGTGCCAGCAGTTATCGGGACAGGGTCGGCTACACCTTC